Reported below is one T cell receptor beta chain. What it recognizes is unknown. There are 15 residues in the CDR3. V lost 0 bases to trimming and J lost 8 bases, with 16 bases between them. CDR1 and CDR2 (germline): SGHDN, FVKESK. These data are taken from a study of shared clonotypes between healthy human individuals. Whole-study findings and limits: Naive subsets typically showed greater estimated richness than memory subsets.

Sequencing was performed with immunoSEQ multiplex PCR; in TCRdb, only in-frame clones are kept and a portion is missing. The table lists over 2 million clones, roughly 96% of them singletons, with roughly 0.13% in the top ten. Donors, without exception, were Caucasian adults residing in Nashville, Tennessee. Sequencing used naive CD4+ T cells sorted from blood. Described subset: CD45RA+ positively selected. This clonotype was sampled from a man aged 18 to 30 in good health. The chain couples TRBV14 to TRBJ1-2, with D possibly matching TRBD1 (5 bases). CDR3 residues: CASSQDQGSLGGYTF. The CDR3 DNA follows: TGTGCCAGCAGCCAAGATCAGGGTAGCCTTGGGGGCTACACCTTC.